This T cell receptor beta chain stems from a study of CD8 T cells in Susac syndrome. With random hexamers, reverse transcription was performed on about 0.45 to 1 ug of RNA. Each CDR3 protein gets one entry after TCRdb re-called the immunoSEQ multiplex PCR reads with MiXCR. The table lists 200,000 or so distinct CDR3 sequences, 90% to 95% of them singletons. Trimming stripped 4 bases from V and 0 bases from J, with 12 bases between. The V gene's germline CDR1 is MGHRA and CDR2 YSYEKL. This CDR3 spans 15 amino acids. The V gene is TRBV4-1, the J gene TRBJ1-1; D is ambiguous. The clonotype was recovered from a human donor with multiple sclerosis. The sample taken for sequencing was CD4+ T cells from PBMCs. In DNA form, the CDR3 reads TGCGCCAGCAGCCGGAGACACAACATGAACACTGAAGCTTTCTTT. This codes for CASSRRHNMNTEAFF.